This entry lists 17 T cell receptor beta chains sequenced from one sample in a study of blood T cell repertoires in COVID-19. The table came from immunoSEQ multiplex PCR; TCRdb's copy has only in-frame clones and leaves some out. Among about 300,000 clones listed, more than 80% were seen once. The specimen was peripheral blood. These receptor sequences come from a woman in her twenties or thirties with COVID-19, enrolled during active disease.

The sample holds one count of this clone. Here the CDR3 reads CASSQGNSPLHF. The CDR3 DNA sequence: TGTGCCTCATCCCAGGGGAATTCACCCCTCCACTTT. The chain carries TRBV3-1 (or the pseudogene TRBV3-2) and TRBJ1-6; a possible D gene is TRBD1 (6 bases). Germline V lookup: CDR1 LGHDT, CDR2 YNNKEL (reference sequence). The ends were cut back, 11 bases at V and 7 bases at J, with 12 bases in the middle. CDR3 length: 12 amino acids.

The chain joins TRBV4-1 to TRBJ2-1, with 8 bases aligning to TRBD2. J gave up 5 bases and V 2 bases, and 5 bases lay outside the gene matches. The CDR3 is made up of 15 amino acids. Germline assignment: CDR1 MGHRA and CDR2 YSYEKL. As DNA, the CDR3 is TGCGCCAGCAGCCAATTTAGCGGGGCTAACAATGAGCAGTTCTTC. This encodes CASSQFSGANNEQFF.

The sample holds one count of this clone. Written as DNA, the CDR3 is TGTGCCAGCAGCTTAGAGGTGGGCGGGAGTCACTACGAGCAGTACTTC. Protein sequence: CASSLEVGGSHYEQYF. V and J are TRBV11-2 and TRBJ2-7; TRBD2 matches at 7 bases. Per the germline V gene, CDR1 is SGHAT and CDR2 is FQNNGV. J lost 3 bases, V lost 0 bases, and 8 bases had no gene match. CDR3 size: 16 residues.

The chain couples TRBV12-3 or TRBV12-4 to TRBJ1-6, with D hard to call. The CDR3 spans 13 residues. With 4 bases removed from V and 8 bases from J, the gap between germline ends came to 9 bases. The CDR3 is CASSWASDSPLHF. In DNA, the CDR3 is TGTGCCAGCAGTTGGGCATCCGATTCACCCCTCCACTTT.

This chain uses TRBV27 with TRBJ2-7, with TRBD2 matching over 8 bases. The junction had 9 bases not matched to a gene; V was cut back by 5 bases and J by 3 bases. The CDR3 totals 15 residues. The germline V gene has CDR1 MNHEY and CDR2 SMNVEV (reference sequence). CDR3 DNA sequence: TGTGCCAGCAGTGCGAGGGGGACTAGTTTCTACGAGCAGTACTTC. Its translation: CASSARGTSFYEQYF.

The chain joins TRBV2 to TRBJ1-6, with D maybe TRBD1 (6 bases). Germline V gives CDR1 SNHLY, CDR2 FYNNEI. Trimming removed 4 bases from V and 5 bases from J, with 12 bases in between. The CDR3 loop spans 15 amino acids. In nucleotides, the CDR3 is TGTGCCAGCAGTGCGACAGGACGCAATAATTCACCCCTCCACTTT. Encoded protein: CASSATGRNNSPLHF.

The chain uses TRBV27 and TRBJ2-1, with TRBD2 matching 7 bases. The CDR3 is 13 residues long. J gave up 4 bases and V 6 bases, and 3 bases lay outside the gene matches. Germline V CDR1 and CDR2: MNHEY, SMNVEV (reference sequence). The CDR3 bases are TGTGCCAGCAGCCGACTAGCTTACAATGAGCAGTTCTTC. Translating gives CASSRLAYNEQFF.

This chain joins TRBV5-8 and TRBJ1-3; 8 positions match TRBD1. V lost 4 bases to trimming and J lost 1 base; unmatched junction nucleotides: 10. The CDR3 sequence is 17 residues long. Germline assignment: CDR1 SGHTS and CDR2 YDEGEE. The CDR3 DNA reads TGTGCCAGCAGCCCCAGGACAGGGCAATGGTCTGGAAACACCATATATTTT. Translated, it gives CASSPRTGQWSGNTIYF. Supplemented by reference TRBV5-8 and TRBJ1-3, the full variable domain reads EAGVTQSPTHLIKTRGQQATLRCSPISGHTSVYWYQQALGLGLQFLLWYDEGEERNRGNFPPRFSGRQFPNYSSELNVNALELEDSALYLCASSPRTGQWSGNTIYFGEGSWLTVV.

The chain recombines TRBV12-3 or TRBV12-4 with TRBJ1-4, with unresolved D. The CDR3 runs to 12 residues. Trimming took 7 bases from V and 3 from J, leaving 6 bases between them. CDR3 sequence: CASTPANEKLFF. In nucleotides, the CDR3 is TGTGCCAGCACCCCCGCTAATGAAAAACTGTTTTTT.

On this clone itself: Other DNA sequences in the same sample also yield this CDR3. The chain links TRBV15 to TRBJ2-7, with D maybe TRBD2 (6 bases). CDR3 length: 15 amino acids. From germline, CDR1 is LNHNV and CDR2 YYDKDF (reference sequence). Trimming took off 3 bases at V and 2 bases at J, with 14 bases between the two ends. The CDR3 DNA reads as TGTGCCACCAGCAGGGAGGGTGGCACCACCTACGAGCAGTACTTC. Amino acids: CATSREGGTTYEQYF.

The CDR3 nucleotides read TGTGCCAGCAGCTCATTAGAGAGCACAGATACGCAGTATTTT. Residues: CASSSLESTDTQYF. The chain has TRBV5-6 and TRBJ2-3, with D unclear. Germline V gives CDR1 SGHDT, CDR2 YYEEEE. This CDR3 comprises 14 residues. The V end lost 3 bases, the J end lost 0 bases, and 8 bases lay between the germline ends.

This clone appeared a single time. The chain's CDR3 is CASSPRDRGRNEQFF. The CDR3 DNA reads TGTGCCAGCAGTCCGCGGGACAGGGGTCGGAATGAGCAGTTCTTC. The V and J genes are TRBV25-1 and TRBJ2-1, with TRBD1 identical over 10 bases. The CDR3 is made up of 15 amino acids. Germline trimming cut 5 bases from V and 7 bases from J; bases unmatched to any gene: 8. Germline loops: CDR1 MGHDK, CDR2 SYGVNS.

The chain combines TRBV7-9 with TRBJ1-1, with D possibly matching TRBD1 (5 bases). V was trimmed by 4 bases and J by 2 bases, leaving 11 bases between them. CDR1 is SEHNR and CDR2 is FQNEAQ in the germline V gene (reference sequence). The CDR3 extends over 14 amino acids. The CDR3 nucleotides are TGTGCCAGCAGCTCTCAGGGCCCCAACACTGAAGCTTTCTTT. Protein product: CASSSQGPNTEAFF.

The chain employs TRBV7-9 and TRBJ2-5, with D perhaps matching TRBD1 (6 bases). V was shortened by 1 base and J by 1 base, with 13 bases between the two germline ends. The CDR3 spans 16 residues. Germline-derived CDR1 and CDR2 are SEHNR and FQNEAQ (reference sequence). The CDR3 spells CASSLVLSRGQETQYF. CDR3 DNA sequence: TGTGCCAGCAGCTTAGTGTTGTCCAGGGGCCAAGAGACCCAGTACTTC.

The chain joins TRBV4-2 to TRBJ2-1; 9 positions agree with TRBD2. J lost 7 bases, V lost 4 bases, and 8 bases had no gene match. The V gene's germline CDR1 is LGHNA and CDR2 YNFKEQ. The CDR3 has 15 residues. CDR3 DNA sequence: TGTGCCAGCAGCCGTCCGGGACTAGCTGGGAATGAGCAGTTCTTC. It translates to CASSRPGLAGNEQFF.

The rearrangement joins TRBV7-9 to TRBJ2-1; 15 positions match TRBD2. The CDR3 has 18 amino acids. From germline, CDR1 is SEHNR and CDR2 FQNEAQ (reference sequence). The V gene end was trimmed by 5 bases and the J gene end by 7 bases; junction bases not matched to a gene: 12. DNA for the CDR3: TGTGCCAGCAGCCCCCGGACTAGCGGGAGGGCCTTTTGGAATGAGCAGTTCTTC. Amino acids: CASSPRTSGRAFWNEQFF.

This CDR3 is CAWSVQGAETQYF. CDR3 bases: TGTGCCTGGAGTGTACAGGGGGCGGAGACCCAGTACTTC. The rearrangement links TRBV30 to TRBJ2-5; 9 bases fit TRBD1. Germline V gene lookup returns CDR1 GTSNPN and CDR2 SVGIG (reference sequence). V lost 0 bases to trimming and J lost 5 bases; unmatched junction nucleotides: 1. This CDR3 is built from 13 residues. The whole variable domain, filled in from reference TRBV30 and TRBJ2-5, reads SQTIHQWPATLVQPVGSPLSLECTVEGTSNPNLYWYRQAAGRGLQLLFYSVGIGQISSEVPQNLSASRPQDRQFILSSKKLLLSDSGFYLCAWSVQGAETQYFGPGTRLLVL.